This T cell receptor beta chain came from a study of cytomegalovirus exposure and HLA in healthy donors. Study-level results: Specific recognition of CMV antigens was confirmed in vitro for three chains (all CMV-associated). One variant, a missense change in DCLRE1C, was linked in a later analysis to TCR beta V- and J-gene trimming.

Concerning this clone itself: Its antigen remains unknown.

V lost 10 bases, J lost 8 bases, and 14 bases lay in between. The germline V gene has CDR1 ENHRY and CDR2 SYGVKD. This CDR3 region has 12 residues. It was with 60 Vbeta and 13 Jbeta primers that the PCR ran. Measured with immunoSEQ multiplex PCR; TCRdb has only the in-frame clones, and not every one. The sample table includes more than 90,000 clones. The chain is built from TRBV10-3 and TRBJ1-4; tentatively, D is TRBD1 (5 bases). This clonotype was obtained from a man aged 25-45 years in good health and CMV-seronegative. Sequenced material: PBMCs. CDR3 protein: CATGDREEKLFF. CDR3 coding DNA: TGTGCCACGGGGGACCGGGAGGAAAAACTGTTTTTT.